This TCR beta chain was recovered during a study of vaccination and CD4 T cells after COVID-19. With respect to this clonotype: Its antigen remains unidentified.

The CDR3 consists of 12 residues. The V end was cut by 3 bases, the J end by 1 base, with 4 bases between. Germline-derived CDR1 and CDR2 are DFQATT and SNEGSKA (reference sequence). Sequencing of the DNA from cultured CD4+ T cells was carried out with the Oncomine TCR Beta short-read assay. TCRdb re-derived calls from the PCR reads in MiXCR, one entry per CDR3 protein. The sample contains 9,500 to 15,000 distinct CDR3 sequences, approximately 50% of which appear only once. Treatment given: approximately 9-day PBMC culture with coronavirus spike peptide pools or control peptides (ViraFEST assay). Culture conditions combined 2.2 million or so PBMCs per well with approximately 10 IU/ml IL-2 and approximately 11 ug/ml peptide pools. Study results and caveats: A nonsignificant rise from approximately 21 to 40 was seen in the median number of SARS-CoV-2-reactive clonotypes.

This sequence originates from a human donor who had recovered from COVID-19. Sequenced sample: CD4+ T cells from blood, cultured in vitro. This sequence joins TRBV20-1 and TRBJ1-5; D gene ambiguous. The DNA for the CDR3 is TGCAGTGCTAGTAGGAGCAATCAGCCCCAGCATTTT. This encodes CSASRSNQPQHF.